The clone carrying this T cell receptor beta chain occurred many times. An end of the junction does not agree with germline; a read error may underlie this. This sample stems from a study of T cells after yellow fever vaccination. Across the study: SMART-Seq v4 Ultra Low Input prepared the low-cell-number fractions.

TCRdb fed the 5' RACE reads into MiXCR, producing one record per CDR3 protein. In the table there are a few hundred thousand distinct CDR3 sequences, about 7.1% of which are singletons. There are 14 residues in the CDR3. Germline V gives CDR1 SEHNR, CDR2 FQNEAQ (reference sequence). This specimen consisted of CD4+ T cells sorted from PBMCs, obtained 15 days after the yellow fever booster vaccination. This clonotype was sampled from a man aged 25 to 40 who received the YFV17D yellow fever vaccine. This sequence joins TRBV7-9 and TRBJ2-1, with TRBD2 matching over 10 bases. CDR3 sequence reads: CASSLAGARNEQFF. The CDR3 DNA follows: TGTGCCAGCAGCCTAGCGGGAGCTAGGAATGAGCAGTTCTTC.